Shown below are 27 T cell receptor beta chains from a single sample sequenced in a study of T cells in Graves' hyperthyroidism and ophthalmopathy. TCR beta CDR3 sequences were amplified from RNA transcripts. A set of HTBI primers served as the primers for a first-round RT-PCR of the TCR CDR3. TCRdb passed the multiplex PCR reads through MiXCR, listing each CDR3 protein once. The profile covers 550,000 to 850,000 distinct CDR3 sequences, with over 15% appearing a single time and over 15% taken by the ten largest. The sequenced sample was blood. Source of these receptors: a woman aged 50 to 60 with Graves' hyperthyroidism that later progressed to Graves' ophthalmopathy.

This clonotype was counted ten times or more. The V and J genes are TRBV6-1 and TRBJ2-3, with 7 bases identical to TRBD2. The CDR3 contains 15 residues. The germline V gene has CDR1 MNHNS and CDR2 SASEGT. V was clipped by 4 bases and J by 2 bases; unmatched bases: 6. This chain's CDR3 is CASSVGLGFTDTQYF. The CDR3 nucleotides are TGTGCCAGCAGTGTCGGACTAGGTTTCACAGATACGCAGTATTTT.

In its sample, this clonotype was seen once. This clone may be a read error of a much larger clone one base away. The gene calls are TRBV5-1 and TRBJ1-1; 7 nucleotides agree with TRBD1. Looked up from germline, CDR1 is SGHRS and CDR2 is YFSETQ. This CDR3 region has 12 residues. CDR3 sequence: CAGSLGTDEAFF. CDR3 nucleotide sequence: TGCGCCGGCAGCTTAGGGACAGATGAAGCTTTCTTT.

This clonotype was seen a handful of times. This sequence joins TRBV10-3 and TRBJ2-3; no definite D call. CDR3 size: 15 residues. V was trimmed by 0 bases and J by 0 bases, leaving 7 bases between them. CDR1 is ENHRY, CDR2 SYGVKD, per germline. CDR3 sequence reads: CAISESSESTDTQYF. The CDR3 nucleotides read TGTGCCATCAGTGAGTCTTCCGAGAGCACAGATACGCAGTATTTT.

In the case of this clonotype: A much larger clone differs from this one at a single base, so this may be a read error. J is TRBJ2-3 and V is TRBV7-9; 8 nucleotides agree with TRBD1. Germline V lookup: CDR1 SEHNR, CDR2 FQNEAQ (reference sequence). CDR3 length equals 16 residues. DNA for the CDR3: TGTGCCAGCGGCTTGTCGGACAGGGTCACCACAGATACGCAGTATTTT. Translating gives CASGLSDRVTTDTQYF. The variable domain in full, completed from reference TRBV7-9 and TRBJ2-3, reads DTGVSQNPRHKITKRGQNVTFRCDPISEHNRLYWYRQTLGQGPEFLTYFQNEAQLEKSRLLSDRFSAERPKGSFSTLEIQRTEQGDSAMYLCASGLSDRVTTDTQYFGPGTRLTVL.

The table lists this clonotype with a few counts. This sequence joins TRBV20-1 and TRBJ1-3, with 10 bases lining up with TRBD1. Per germline, CDR1 DFQATT and CDR2 SNEGSKA (reference sequence). The CDR3 is 16 amino acids. V shed 2 bases and J 4 bases; nucleotides not matched to a gene: 8. DNA for the CDR3: TGCAGTGCTAGAAGGACAGGGGGGGTCATCGGAAACACCATATATTTT. This gives the protein CSARRTGGVIGNTIYF.

This chain connects TRBV14 to TRBJ1-1; D not certain. The CDR3 contains 12 residues. Trimming left V 1 base short and J 8 bases short, with 8 bases between. The germline gives CDR1 SGHDN, CDR2 FVKESK. CDR3 sequence (DNA): TGTGCCAGCAGCCAAGTCCCGGGAGAAGCTTTCTTT. Its protein product is CASSQVPGEAFF.

This clonotype was picked up many times. The chain uses TRBV5-1 and TRBJ1-2; a weak D match, TRBD1 (6 bases). Trimming took 0 bases from V and 7 from J, leaving 16 bases between them. CDR3 length equals 15 residues. In germline, CDR1 is SGHRS, CDR2 YFSETQ. CDR3 sequence reads: CASSLGSGAAFGYTF. The CDR3 nucleotides are TGCGCCAGCAGCTTGGGTTCAGGGGCCGCGTTTGGCTACACCTTC.

The chain uses TRBV10-2 and TRBJ1-1; D not resolved. The CDR3 length is 12 residues. Trimming pared 7 bases from V and 2 bases from J, leaving 8 bases between. Germline lookup yields CDR1 WSHSY and CDR2 SAAADI. The CDR3 DNA reads TGCGCCAGCACGACCGACAACACTGAAGCTTTCTTT. Its translation: CASTTDNTEAFF.

The genes are TRBV5-1 and TRBJ1-1; no definite D call. Germline CDR1 is SGHRS and CDR2 is YFSETQ. V dropped 0 bases and J dropped 10 bases, with 7 bases sitting between them. This CDR3 contains 11 residues. The CDR3 bases are TGCGCCAGCAGCTTGGGGGAGGGAGCTTTCTTT. Translated, it gives CASSLGEGAFF.

In DNA, the CDR3 is TGTGCCAGCAGCTCCCTAGACGGGGGTCTGGGGGAGCAGTTCTTC. Its translation: CASSSLDGGLGEQFF. The rearrangement links TRBV11-2 to TRBJ2-1; maybe TRBD2 (6 bases). V lost 4 bases to trimming and J lost 10 bases, with 20 bases between them. The germline V gene has CDR1 SGHAT and CDR2 FQNNGV. The CDR3 runs 15 residues.

Details on this clonotype: The junction departs from the called germline gene at one end, perhaps through a read error. V usage is TRBV20-1 and J usage is TRBJ2-3; tentative D call: TRBD2 (6 bases). Looked up from germline, CDR1 is DFQATT and CDR2 is SNEGSKA (reference sequence). The CDR3 runs to 16 residues. The CDR3 loop reads CSARPLDSTSTDAQYF. The CDR3 DNA sequence: TGCAGTGCTAGGCCCCTAGACTCAACTAGCACAGATGCGCAGTATTTT.

This clonotype has a count of ten or more. V gene TRBV18 combines with J gene TRBJ1-1; 8 bases fit TRBD1. Germline CDR1 and CDR2: KGHSH and LQKENI. V dropped 3 bases and J dropped 5; count of bases not matched to a gene: 8. This CDR3 has 15 amino acids. CDR3 bases: TGTGCCAGCTCACCGAGGACAGGGCAGGAGACTGAAGCTTTCTTT. This translates into CASSPRTGQETEAFF.

This clonotype was seen a handful of times. V usage is TRBV7-9 and J usage is TRBJ2-3; D gene uncertain. With 0 bases removed from V and 0 bases from J, the gap between germline ends came to 10 bases. Germline values: CDR1 SEHNR, CDR2 FQNEAQ (reference sequence). This CDR3 spans 16 amino acids. CDR3 loop: CASSLATAPSTDTQYF. The CDR3 DNA reads as TGTGCCAGCAGCTTAGCAACAGCGCCAAGCACAGATACGCAGTATTTT.

This clonotype was counted between two and nine times. The rearrangement joins TRBV27 to TRBJ1-2; 8 bases are a match to TRBD1. Trimming took 5 bases from V and 2 from J; bases not matched to a gene: 7. The length of the CDR3 is 15 residues. Germline V gene sequence: CDR1 MNHEY, CDR2 SMNVEV (reference sequence). In nucleotides, the CDR3 is TGTGCCAGCAGTCCTTACAGGGGGTTCAACTATGGCTACACCTTC. As protein: CASSPYRGFNYGYTF.

This clonotype was seen repeatedly, ten times or more. The chain links TRBV2 to TRBJ2-7, with 9 bases that match TRBD1. The germline gives CDR1 SNHLY, CDR2 FYNNEI. After removal of 4 bases from V and 5 bases from J, the junction contained 9 bases not matched to a gene. The CDR3 is 15 residues long. CDR3 DNA sequence: TGTGCCAGCAGTGTCACCACAGGGGGCCCCCACGAGCAGTACTTC. Protein: CASSVTTGGPHEQYF. Supplemented by reference TRBV2 and TRBJ2-7, the full variable domain reads EPEVTQTPSHQVTQMGQEVILRCVPISNHLYFYWYRQILGQKVEFLVSFYNNEISEKSEIFDDQFSVERPDGSNFTLKIRSTKLEDSAMYFCASSVTTGGPHEQYFGPGTRLTVT.

The J gene is TRBJ2-2, the V gene TRBV6-2 or TRBV6-3; D is possibly TRBD2 (5 bases). Germline-derived CDR1 and CDR2 are MNHEY and SVGEGT. Trimming took off 10 bases at V and 6 bases at J, with 18 bases between the two ends. The CDR3 spans 14 residues. CDR3 residues: CAISDATGSGELFF. The CDR3 DNA follows: TGTGCCATCTCGGACGCGACGGGGTCCGGGGAGCTGTTTTTT.

Of note for this clonotype: The junction does not match germline at one end; this may be a read error. The rearrangement joins TRBV11-2 to TRBJ2-3; D remains unclear. The germline gives CDR1 SGHAT, CDR2 FQNNGV. The CDR3 extends over 16 amino acids. Here the CDR3 DNA reads TGTGCCAGCAGCTTAGCCTCGACACTTAGCACAGACACGCAGTATTTT. It codes for CASSLASTLSTDTQYF.

This sequence joins TRBV29-1 and TRBJ2-1, with 9 bases identical to TRBD1. The CDR3 extends over 15 amino acids. J lost 8 bases, V lost 6 bases, and 14 bases had no gene match. Germline V gene sequence: CDR1 SQVTM, CDR2 ANQGSEA. The DNA for the CDR3 is TGCAGCGTCCCAGACCGGGACAGGGATTTTTATGAGCAGTTCTTC. This gives the protein CSVPDRDRDFYEQFF.

This clonotype has more than one count but fewer than ten. This sequence joins TRBV5-4 and TRBJ2-7, with a tentative D call TRBD1 (6 bases). The CDR3 is made up of 13 amino acids. V was pared by 5 bases and J by 1 base, with 10 bases between. CDR1 and CDR2 from the germline V gene are SGHNT and YYREEE (reference sequence). CDR3 DNA sequence: TGTGCCAGCAGAGACAGGATATCCTACGAGCAGTACTTC. Translation gives CASRDRISYEQYF.

At least ten counts were recorded for this clonotype. The rearrangement links TRBV27 to TRBJ2-5; D may be TRBD2 (7 bases). This CDR3 is built from 15 residues. The germline V gene encodes CDR1 MNHEY and CDR2 SMNVEV (reference sequence). Trimming pared 6 bases from V and 2 bases from J, leaving 16 bases between. In nucleotides, the CDR3 is TGTGCCAGCAGGAAAGGCGGGGGCAAACAAGAGACCCAGTACTTC. The encoded protein is CASRKGGGKQETQYF.

The table lists this clonotype with many counts. V gene TRBV20-1 combines with J gene TRBJ2-7; D unclear. The CDR3 totals 11 residues. The germline V gene has CDR1 DFQATT and CDR2 SNEGSKA (reference sequence). V lost 8 bases, J lost 2 bases, and 10 bases lay in between. CDR3 in amino acids: CSQDGPYEQYF. The CDR3 bases are TGCAGTCAGGACGGCCCCTACGAGCAGTACTTC.

V gene TRBV10-2 combines with J gene TRBJ2-3; 8 bases are a match to TRBD2. Losses at the gene ends were 3 bases for V and 4 bases for J; bases not matched to a gene: 6. The germline CDR1 and CDR2 sequences are WSHSY and SAAADI. The CDR3 covers 15 residues. The CDR3: CASSESGGGSDTQYF. In DNA form, the CDR3 reads TGCGCCAGCAGTGAAAGCGGGGGAGGATCAGATACGCAGTATTTT.

The rearrangement links TRBV11-2 to TRBJ2-5; 7 bases map to TRBD2. The CDR3 spans 17 residues. Germline CDR1 reads SGHAT; CDR2 reads FQNNGV. Unmatched junction bases numbered 13, after V lost 5 bases and J lost 1 base. The DNA for the CDR3 is TGTGCCAGCAGCCTTTATATGGGAGGGGTTCCCCAAGAGACCCAGTACTTC. It translates to CASSLYMGGVPQETQYF.

This clonotype was counted ten times or more. The chain employs TRBV10-3 and TRBJ2-1, with 10 bases identical to TRBD2. Germline V lookup: CDR1 ENHRY, CDR2 SYGVKD. V gave up 4 bases and J gave up 8 bases; unmatched junction bases: 11. The CDR3 loop spans 16 amino acids. CDR3 DNA sequence: TGTGCCATCAGTGTTTCTAGCGGGGGTGGACCCGATGAGCAGTTCTTC. It specifies CAISVSSGGGPDEQFF.

This clonotype turned up a few times. The chain employs TRBV20-1 and TRBJ2-7; D may be TRBD1 or TRBD2 (6 bases each). V was shortened by 3 bases and J by 6 bases, with 9 bases between the two germline ends. The CDR3 length is 11 residues. The germline CDR1 and CDR2 sequences are DFQATT and SNEGSKA (reference sequence). CDR3 sequence (DNA): TGCAGTGCTAGTTCGGGGGCCGAGCAGTACTTC. It translates to CSASSGAEQYF.

This clonotype has just a few counts. V and J are TRBV6-5 and TRBJ1-2; no clear D gene. The germline CDR1 and CDR2 sequences are MNHEY and SVGAGI. The CDR3 covers 12 residues. Trimming cost V 0 bases and J 14 bases, with 13 bases left between them. The CDR3 DNA reads as TGTGCCAGCAGTTACTCGTCGGGCCCGGGGACCTTC. This encodes CASSYSSGPGTF.

This clonotype was counted a few times. V is TRBV12-3 or TRBV12-4 and J is TRBJ1-1; D possibly corresponds to TRBD1 (6 bases). Trimming removed 2 bases from V and 4 bases from J, with 11 bases in between. The CDR3 contains 14 residues. For the CDR3, the DNA is TGTGCCAGCAGTTTACACAGGGCGGGCACTGAAGCTTTCTTT. It codes for CASSLHRAGTEAFF.